These 13 T cell receptor beta chains were sequenced from one sample in a study of T-cell reconstitution after alpha-beta-depleted transplantation in children. A library of TCRbeta sequences, prepared with unique molecular identifiers, was generated. A single record per CDR3 protein comes from TCRdb applying MiXCR to the PCR reads. The repertoire holds about 900,000 distinct CDR3 sequences, 25% to 35% seen once, with 28% in the top ten. The sample here was PBMCs, mostly from graft donor cells, taken 360 days after TCRalphabeta/CD19-depleted stem cell transplant. These receptors originate from a boy in the first two years of life who had a stem cell transplant for SCID, so the T cells may come from the graft donor.

The CDR3: CASSQVWDGSYEQYF. CDR3 nucleotides: TGCGCCAGCAGCCAAGTATGGGACGGCTCCTACGAGCAGTACTTC. The chain has TRBV4-3 and TRBJ2-7, with D possibly called TRBD1 or TRBD2 (5 bases each). The CDR3 loop spans 15 amino acids. Per germline, CDR1 LGHNA and CDR2 YSLEER. Trimming took off 1 base at V and 0 bases at J, with 10 bases between the two ends.

The chain couples TRBV2 to TRBJ2-7; D uncertain. Between the trimmed V and J ends, which lost 8 bases and 2 bases, there was a span of 13 bases. This CDR3 spans 13 amino acids. Germline lookup yields CDR1 SNHLY and CDR2 FYNNEI. CDR3 protein: CASEGQHTYEQYF. CDR3 bases: TGTGCCAGCGAAGGCCAACACACCTACGAGCAGTACTTC.

The V gene is TRBV12-3 or TRBV12-4, the J gene TRBJ1-1; 8 nucleotides agree with TRBD1. V shed 5 bases, J shed 10 bases, and the junction held 15 bases outside the gene matches. The CDR3 has 15 amino acids. CDR3 in amino acids: CASSGRGREEPIAFF. The CDR3 bases are TGTGCCAGCAGTGGCAGGGGGCGCGAAGAGCCGATAGCTTTCTTT.

The count of this clonotype is one. The V gene is TRBV11-1, the J gene TRBJ2-3, with 9 nucleotides matching TRBD1. Germline lookup yields CDR1 SGHAT and CDR2 FQDESV (reference sequence). This CDR3 has 14 amino acids. The V and J ends lost 5 bases and 6 bases, in that order; junction bases with no gene match: 6. The CDR3 here is CASSPGQGWDTQYF. The CDR3 nucleotides are TGTGCCAGCAGCCCGGGACAGGGTTGGGATACGCAGTATTTT.

CDR3 bases: TGCGCCAGCAGCCATCTTCCGGGACTAGCGACCAGCTCCTACGAGCAGTACTTC. The encoded protein is CASSHLPGLATSSYEQYF. The chain has TRBV4-1 and TRBJ2-7, with 10 bases identical to TRBD2. The V segment lost 3 bases and the J segment 0 bases; nucleotides outside the gene matches: 11. The CDR3 contains 18 residues. Germline V gene sequence: CDR1 MGHRA, CDR2 YSYEKL.

In this sample, this clonotype turned up once. The gene calls are TRBV7-9 and TRBJ2-7; 9 nucleotides line up with TRBD2. Per the germline V gene, CDR1 is SEHNR and CDR2 is FQNEAQ (reference sequence). The ends lost 5 bases at V and 3 bases at J; junction bases unmatched: 8. The CDR3 has 15 residues. The CDR3 region has the DNA TGTGCCAGCAGCGCAGTAGCGGGGGTTCTCTACGAGCAGTACTTC. It translates to CASSAVAGVLYEQYF.

In its sample, this clonotype was seen a few times. The chain has TRBV29-1 and TRBJ1-2, with TRBD1 matching over 8 bases. The CDR3 contains 15 residues. V dropped 7 bases and J dropped 4; count of bases not matched to a gene: 14. From germline, CDR1 is SQVTM and CDR2 ANQGSEA. The CDR3 is CSALGTGRFPYGYTF. The DNA of the CDR3 is TGCAGCGCCCTCGGGACAGGCCGTTTCCCCTATGGCTACACCTTC.

The rearrangement joins TRBV3-1 to TRBJ1-2; D ambiguous. The V gene lost 3 bases and the J gene lost 4 bases, with 12 bases spanning the gap. The CDR3 is 14 amino acids. Germline V gene sequence: CDR1 LGHDT, CDR2 YNNKEL (reference sequence). CDR3 residues: CASSHLKESYGYTF. In DNA, the CDR3 is TGTGCCAGCAGCCATCTTAAGGAGAGCTATGGCTACACCTTC.

Concerning this clonotype itself: One end of the junction does not line up with germline, which may come from a read error. This rearrangement joins TRBV4-3 to TRBJ2-6, with 8 bases aligning to TRBD1. This CDR3 spans 20 amino acids. CDR1 and CDR2 from the germline V gene are LGHNA and YSLEER. The CDR3 loop reads CASSLWTGRSGRSEANVLTF. The CDR3 nucleotides read TGCGCCAGCAGCCTATGGACAGGGAGGTCTGGGCGATCTGAGGCCAACGTCCTGACTTTC.

This clonotype has just a few counts. This chain uses TRBV5-1 with TRBJ2-7; 9 bases are a match to TRBD1. Trimming removed 4 bases from V and 6 bases from J; junction bases left unmatched: 14. The CDR3 runs to 16 residues. Germline V gene lookup returns CDR1 SGHRS and CDR2 YFSETQ. The DNA for the CDR3 is TGCGCCAGCAGCAGACCCCCGGGACAGGGTTCGGTCGAGCAGTACTTC. Translated, it gives CASSRPPGQGSVEQYF. The variable domain in full, with the rest retrieved from reference TRBV5-1 and TRBJ2-7, is KAGVTQTPRYLIKTRGQQVTLSCSPISGHRSVSWYQQTPGQGLQFLFEYFSETQRNKGNFPGRFSGRQFSNSRSEMNVSTLELGDSALYLCASSRPPGQGSVEQYFGPGTRLTVT.

The chain joins TRBV3-1 to TRBJ2-5, with D possibly matching TRBD1 (5 bases). CDR3 length: 16 amino acids. Germline loops: CDR1 LGHDT, CDR2 YNNKEL (reference sequence). V was trimmed by 3 bases and J by 5 bases, leaving 19 bases between them. CDR3 in DNA: TGTGCCAGCAGCCATCACTACCGACTCAGGGATGAGACCCAGTACTTC. Protein: CASSHHYRLRDETQYF.

This clonotype occurred a few times. The chain couples TRBV4-3 to TRBJ2-7; D gene uncertain. The germline V gene has CDR1 LGHNA and CDR2 YSLEER. Trimming shortened V by 0 bases and J by 7 bases, and 13 bases separated the two germline ends. This CDR3 contains 14 residues. As DNA, the CDR3 is TGCGCCAGCAGCCAAGATTTGGCAGATCCAGAGCAGTACTTC. This gives the protein CASSQDLADPEQYF.

V usage is TRBV15 and J usage is TRBJ1-2; D unresolved. V lost 5 bases and J 8 bases, leaving 12 bases between the germline ends. Germline CDR1 reads LNHNV; CDR2 reads YYDKDF (reference sequence). The CDR3 totals 12 residues. The CDR3 DNA is TGTGCCACCAGCCCTTACCGGATGGGCTACACCTTC. It specifies CATSPYRMGYTF.